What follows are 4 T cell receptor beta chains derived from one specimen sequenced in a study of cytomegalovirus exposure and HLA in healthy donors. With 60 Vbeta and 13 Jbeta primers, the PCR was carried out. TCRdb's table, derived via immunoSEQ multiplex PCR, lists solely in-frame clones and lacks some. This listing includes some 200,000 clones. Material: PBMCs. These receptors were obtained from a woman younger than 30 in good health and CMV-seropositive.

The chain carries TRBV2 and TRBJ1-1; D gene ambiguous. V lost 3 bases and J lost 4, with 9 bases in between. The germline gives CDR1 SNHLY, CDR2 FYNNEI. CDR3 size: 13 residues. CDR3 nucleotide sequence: TGTGCCAGCAGTGACGAGGAGGCCACTGAAGCTTTCTTT. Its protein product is CASSDEEATEAFF. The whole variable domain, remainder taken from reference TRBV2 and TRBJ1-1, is EPEVTQTPSHQVTQMGQEVILRCVPISNHLYFYWYRQILGQKVEFLVSFYNNEISEKSEIFDDQFSVERPDGSNFTLKIRSTKLEDSAMYFCASSDEEATEAFFGQGTRLTVV.

This chain's CDR3 is CASSLGTSGSTDTQYF. The DNA for the CDR3 is TGTGCCAGCAGCCTAGGGACTAGCGGGTCCACAGATACGCAGTATTTT. The J gene is TRBJ2-3, the V gene TRBV7-9, with 12 bases fitting TRBD2. The V segment lost 5 bases and the J segment 2 bases; nucleotides outside the gene matches: 5. The CDR3 sequence is 16 residues long. Germline loops: CDR1 SEHNR, CDR2 FQNEAQ (reference sequence).

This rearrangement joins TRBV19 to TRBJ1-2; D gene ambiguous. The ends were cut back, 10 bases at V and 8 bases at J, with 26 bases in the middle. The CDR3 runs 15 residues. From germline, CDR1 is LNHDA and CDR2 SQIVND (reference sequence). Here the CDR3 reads CATLSPSVPSRGYTF. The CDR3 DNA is TGTGCCACCTTGTCCCCCTCGGTCCCTTCGAGGGGCTACACCTTC.

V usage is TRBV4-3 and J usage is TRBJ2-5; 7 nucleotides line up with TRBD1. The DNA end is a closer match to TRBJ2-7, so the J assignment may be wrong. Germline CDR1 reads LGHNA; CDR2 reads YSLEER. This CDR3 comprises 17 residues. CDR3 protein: CASSQPTGAEYAGEQYF. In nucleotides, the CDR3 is TGCGCCAGCAGCCAACCCACAGGGGCCGAATACGCCGGCGAGCAGTACTTC.